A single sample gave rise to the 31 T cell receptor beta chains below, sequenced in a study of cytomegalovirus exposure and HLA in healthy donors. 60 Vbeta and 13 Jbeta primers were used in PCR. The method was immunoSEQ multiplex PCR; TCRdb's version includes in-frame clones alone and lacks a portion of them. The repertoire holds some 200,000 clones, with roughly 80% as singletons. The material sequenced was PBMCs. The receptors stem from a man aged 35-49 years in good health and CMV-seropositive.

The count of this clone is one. This chain's CDR3 is CASSPSGGYQETQYF. CDR3 coding DNA: TGTGCCAGTAGCCCTAGCGGGGGGTACCAAGAGACCCAGTACTTC. The genes are TRBV19 and TRBJ2-5; 11 nucleotides match TRBD2. The germline gives CDR1 LNHDA, CDR2 SQIVND (reference sequence). J was trimmed by 0 bases and V by 6 bases; bases with no gene match: 3. The CDR3 runs to 15 residues.

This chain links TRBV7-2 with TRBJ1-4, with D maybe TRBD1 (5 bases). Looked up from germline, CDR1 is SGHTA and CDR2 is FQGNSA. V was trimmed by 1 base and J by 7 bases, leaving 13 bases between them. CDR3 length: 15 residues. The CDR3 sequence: CASSLGRREAEKLFF. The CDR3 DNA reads TGTGCCAGCAGCTTAGGGCGCAGGGAGGCTGAAAAACTGTTTTTT. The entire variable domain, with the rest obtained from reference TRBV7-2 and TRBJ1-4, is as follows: GAGVSQSPSNKVTEKGKDVELRCDPISGHTALYWYRQSLGQGLEFLIYFQGNSAPDKSGLPSDRFSAERTGGSVSTLTIQRTQQEDSAVYLCASSLGRREAEKLFFGSGTQLSVL.

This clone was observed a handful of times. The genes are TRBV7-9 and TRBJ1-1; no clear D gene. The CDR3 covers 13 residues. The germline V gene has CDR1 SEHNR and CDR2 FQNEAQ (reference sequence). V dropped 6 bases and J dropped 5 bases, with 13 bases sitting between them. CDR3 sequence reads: CASSLNPGTEAFF. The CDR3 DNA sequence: TGTGCCAGCAGTCTTAACCCGGGGACTGAAGCTTTCTTT.

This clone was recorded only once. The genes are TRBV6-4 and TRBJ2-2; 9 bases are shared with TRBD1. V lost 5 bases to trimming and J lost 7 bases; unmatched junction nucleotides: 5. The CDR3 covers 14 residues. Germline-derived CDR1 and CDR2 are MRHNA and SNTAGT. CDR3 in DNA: TGTGCCAGCAGTTTACAGGGGGCAGGCGGGGAGCTGTTTTTT. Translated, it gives CASSLQGAGGELFF.

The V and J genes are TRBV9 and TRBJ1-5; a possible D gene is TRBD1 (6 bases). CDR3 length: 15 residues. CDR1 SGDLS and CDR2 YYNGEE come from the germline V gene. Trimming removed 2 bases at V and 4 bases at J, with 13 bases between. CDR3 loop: CASSVGGQTNQPQHF. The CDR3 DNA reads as TGTGCCAGCAGCGTGGGCGGACAGACGAATCAGCCCCAGCATTTT.

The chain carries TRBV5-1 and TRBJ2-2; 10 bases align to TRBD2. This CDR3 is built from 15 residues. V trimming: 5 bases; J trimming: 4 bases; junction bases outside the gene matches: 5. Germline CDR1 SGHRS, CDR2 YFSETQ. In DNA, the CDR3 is TGCGCCAGCAGTCCGGCTAGCGGGGGCACCGGGGAGCTGTTTTTT. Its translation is CASSPASGGTGELFF.

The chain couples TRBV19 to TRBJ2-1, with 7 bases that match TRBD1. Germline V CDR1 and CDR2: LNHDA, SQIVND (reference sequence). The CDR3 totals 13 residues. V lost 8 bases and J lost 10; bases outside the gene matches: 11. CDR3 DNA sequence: TGTGCCAGTGGCCGAACAGGGGTAGGGGAGCAGTTCTTC. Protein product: CASGRTGVGEQFF.

CDR3 DNA: TGTGCCAGCAGCTTCTCCGGGGTCACAGATACGCAGTATTTT. It is translated as CASSFSGVTDTQYF. The chain joins TRBV5-4 to TRBJ2-3; D is possibly TRBD2 (5 bases). This CDR3 spans 14 amino acids. The germline gives CDR1 SGHNT, CDR2 YYREEE (reference sequence). With 2 bases removed from V and 2 bases from J, the gap between germline ends came to 9 bases.

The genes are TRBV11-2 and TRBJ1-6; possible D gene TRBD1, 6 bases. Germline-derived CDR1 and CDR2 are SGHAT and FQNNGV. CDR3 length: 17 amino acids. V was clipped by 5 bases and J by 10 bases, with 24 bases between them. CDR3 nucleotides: TGTGCCAGCAGCCCCACGAGAGACAGGAAGGATCAATCACCCCTCCACTTT. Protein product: CASSPTRDRKDQSPLHF.

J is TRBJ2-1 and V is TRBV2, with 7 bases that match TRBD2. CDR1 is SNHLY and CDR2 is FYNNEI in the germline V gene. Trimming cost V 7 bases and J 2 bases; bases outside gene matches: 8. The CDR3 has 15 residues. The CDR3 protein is CASIGGGVTYNEQFF. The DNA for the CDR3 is TGTGCCAGCATCGGCGGGGGTGTCACCTACAATGAGCAGTTCTTC.

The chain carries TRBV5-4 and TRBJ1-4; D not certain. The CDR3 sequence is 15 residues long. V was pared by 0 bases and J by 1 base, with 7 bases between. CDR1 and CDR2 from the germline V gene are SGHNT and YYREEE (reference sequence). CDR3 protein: CASSLAPVTNEKLFF. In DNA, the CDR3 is TGTGCCAGCAGCTTGGCCCCGGTAACTAATGAAAAACTGTTTTTT.

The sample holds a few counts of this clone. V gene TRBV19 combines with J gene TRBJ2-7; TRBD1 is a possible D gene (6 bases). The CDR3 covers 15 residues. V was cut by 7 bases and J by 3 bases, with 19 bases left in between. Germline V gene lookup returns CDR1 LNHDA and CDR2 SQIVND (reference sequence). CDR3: CASKQGDDIFYEQYF. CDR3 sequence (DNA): TGTGCCAGTAAACAGGGTGATGATATCTTCTACGAGCAGTACTTC.

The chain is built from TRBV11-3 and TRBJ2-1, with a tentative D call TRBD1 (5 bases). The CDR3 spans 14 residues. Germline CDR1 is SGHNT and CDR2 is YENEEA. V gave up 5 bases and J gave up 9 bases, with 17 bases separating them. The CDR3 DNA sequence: TGTGCCAGCAGCCCGGGCGGCCCTAGGGGTGAGCAGTTCTTC. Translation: CASSPGGPRGEQFF.

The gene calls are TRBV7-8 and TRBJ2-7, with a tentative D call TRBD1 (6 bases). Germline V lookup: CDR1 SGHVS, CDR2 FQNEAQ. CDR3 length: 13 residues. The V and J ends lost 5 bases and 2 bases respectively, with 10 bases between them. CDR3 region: CASSRTAAYEQYF. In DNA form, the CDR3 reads TGTGCCAGCAGCCGGACAGCAGCCTACGAGCAGTACTTC.

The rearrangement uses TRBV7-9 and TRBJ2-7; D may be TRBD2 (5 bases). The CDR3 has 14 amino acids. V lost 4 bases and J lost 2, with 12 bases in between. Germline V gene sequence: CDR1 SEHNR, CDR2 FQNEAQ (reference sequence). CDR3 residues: CASSSPGKPYEQYF. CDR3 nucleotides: TGTGCCAGCAGCTCCCCCGGGAAACCCTACGAGCAGTACTTC. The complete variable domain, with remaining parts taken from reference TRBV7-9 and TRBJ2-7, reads DTGVSQNPRHKITKRGQNVTFRCDPISEHNRLYWYRQTLGQGPEFLTYFQNEAQLEKSRLLSDRFSAERPKGSFSTLEIQRTEQGDSAMYLCASSSPGKPYEQYFGPGTRLTVT.

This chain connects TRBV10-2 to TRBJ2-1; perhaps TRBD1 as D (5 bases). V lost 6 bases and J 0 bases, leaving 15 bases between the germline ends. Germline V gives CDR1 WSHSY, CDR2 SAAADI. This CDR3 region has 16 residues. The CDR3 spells CASRMPYRSSYNEQFF. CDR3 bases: TGCGCCAGCAGGATGCCCTACAGGAGCTCCTACAATGAGCAGTTCTTC.

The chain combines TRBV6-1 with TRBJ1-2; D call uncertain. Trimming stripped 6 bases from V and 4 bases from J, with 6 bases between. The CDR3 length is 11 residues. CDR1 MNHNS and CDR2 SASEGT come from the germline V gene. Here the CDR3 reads CASSGVYGYTF. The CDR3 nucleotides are TGTGCCAGCAGCGGGGTCTATGGCTACACCTTC.

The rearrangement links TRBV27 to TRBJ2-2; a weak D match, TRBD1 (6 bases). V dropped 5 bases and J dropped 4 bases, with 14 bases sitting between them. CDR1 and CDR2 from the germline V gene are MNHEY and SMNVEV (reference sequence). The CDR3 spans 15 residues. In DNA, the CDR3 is TGTGCCAGCAGTGAAGAGGGACATTTCACCGGGGAGCTGTTTTTT. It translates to CASSEEGHFTGELFF.

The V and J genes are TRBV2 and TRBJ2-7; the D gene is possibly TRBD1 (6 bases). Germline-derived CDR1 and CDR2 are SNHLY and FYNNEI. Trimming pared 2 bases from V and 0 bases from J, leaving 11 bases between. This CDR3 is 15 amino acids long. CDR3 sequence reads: CASSEQGPSSYEQYF. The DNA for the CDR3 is TGTGCCAGCAGTGAACAGGGGCCTAGCTCCTACGAGCAGTACTTC.

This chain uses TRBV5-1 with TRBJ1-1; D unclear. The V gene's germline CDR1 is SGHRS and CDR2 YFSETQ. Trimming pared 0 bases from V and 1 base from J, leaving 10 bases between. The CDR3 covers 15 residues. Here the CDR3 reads CASSLGAGWNTEAFF. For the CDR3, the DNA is TGCGCCAGCAGCTTGGGTGCGGGGTGGAACACTGAAGCTTTCTTT.

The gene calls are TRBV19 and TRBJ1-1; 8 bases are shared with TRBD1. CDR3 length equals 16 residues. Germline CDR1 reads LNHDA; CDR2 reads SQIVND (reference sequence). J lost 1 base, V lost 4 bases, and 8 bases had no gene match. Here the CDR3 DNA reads TGTGCCAGTAGTACTCTCTCAGGGGGCGCGAACACTGAAGCTTTCTTT. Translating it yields CASSTLSGGANTEAFF. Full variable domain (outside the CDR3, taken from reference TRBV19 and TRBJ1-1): DGGITQSPKYLFRKEGQNVTLSCEQNLNHDAMYWYRQDPGQGLRLIYYSQIVNDFQKGDIAEGYSVSREKKESFPLTVTSAQKNPTAFYLCASSTLSGGANTEAFFGQGTRLTVV.

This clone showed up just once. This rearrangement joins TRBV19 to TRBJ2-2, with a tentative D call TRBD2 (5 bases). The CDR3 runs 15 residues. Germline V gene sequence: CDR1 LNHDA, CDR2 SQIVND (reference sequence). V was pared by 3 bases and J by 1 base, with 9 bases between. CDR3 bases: TGTGCCAGTAGTATCGGCGGACTGAACACCGGGGAGCTGTTTTTT. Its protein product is CASSIGGLNTGELFF. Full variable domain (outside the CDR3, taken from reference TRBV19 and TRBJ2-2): DGGITQSPKYLFRKEGQNVTLSCEQNLNHDAMYWYRQDPGQGLRLIYYSQIVNDFQKGDIAEGYSVSREKKESFPLTVTSAQKNPTAFYLCASSIGGLNTGELFFGEGSRLTVL.

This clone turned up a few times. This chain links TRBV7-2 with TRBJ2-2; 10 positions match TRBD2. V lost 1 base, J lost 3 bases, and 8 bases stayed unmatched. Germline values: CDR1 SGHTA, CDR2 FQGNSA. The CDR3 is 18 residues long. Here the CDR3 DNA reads TGTGCCAGCAGCTTAGATCCAAGCGGGGGGGCAGACACCGGGGAGCTGTTTTTT. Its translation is CASSLDPSGGADTGELFF.

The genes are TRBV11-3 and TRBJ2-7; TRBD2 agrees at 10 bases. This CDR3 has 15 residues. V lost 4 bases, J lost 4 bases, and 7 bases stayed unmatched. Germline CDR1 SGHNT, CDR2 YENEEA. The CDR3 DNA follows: TGTGCCAGCAGCTATACTAGCGGGGTGGGATACGAGCAGTACTTC. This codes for CASSYTSGVGYEQYF.

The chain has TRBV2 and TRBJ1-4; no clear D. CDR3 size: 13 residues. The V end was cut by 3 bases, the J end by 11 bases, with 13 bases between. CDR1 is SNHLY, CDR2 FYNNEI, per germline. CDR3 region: CASSEGDHLKLFF. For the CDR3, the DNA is TGTGCCAGCAGTGAGGGCGATCATCTTAAACTGTTTTTT.

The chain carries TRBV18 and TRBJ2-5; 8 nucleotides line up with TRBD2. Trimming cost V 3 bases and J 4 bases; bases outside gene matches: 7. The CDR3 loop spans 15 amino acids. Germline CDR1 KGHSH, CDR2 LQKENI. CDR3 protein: CASSPRTSFGETQYF. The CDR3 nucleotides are TGTGCCAGCTCACCGAGGACTAGCTTTGGAGAGACCCAGTACTTC. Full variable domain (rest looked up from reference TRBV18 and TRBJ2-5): NAGVMQNPRHLVRRRGQEARLRCSPMKGHSHVYWYRQLPEEGLKFMVYLQKENIIDESGMPKERFSAEFPKEGPSILRIQQVVRGDSAAYFCASSPRTSFGETQYFGPGTRLLVL.

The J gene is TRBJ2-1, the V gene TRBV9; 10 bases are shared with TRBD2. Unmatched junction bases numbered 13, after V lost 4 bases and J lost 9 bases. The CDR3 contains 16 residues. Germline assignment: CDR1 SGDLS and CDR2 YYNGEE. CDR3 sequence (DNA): TGTGCCAGCAGCCCCTTCGGAGCGGGGGGGCTTGCTGAGCAGTTCTTC. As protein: CASSPFGAGGLAEQFF.

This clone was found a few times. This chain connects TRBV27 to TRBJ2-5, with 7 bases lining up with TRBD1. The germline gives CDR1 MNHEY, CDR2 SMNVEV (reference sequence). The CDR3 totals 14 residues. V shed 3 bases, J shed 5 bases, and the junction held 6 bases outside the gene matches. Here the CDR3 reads CASSFRGSSETQYF. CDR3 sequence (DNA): TGTGCCAGCAGTTTCAGGGGGTCCAGTGAGACCCAGTACTTC.

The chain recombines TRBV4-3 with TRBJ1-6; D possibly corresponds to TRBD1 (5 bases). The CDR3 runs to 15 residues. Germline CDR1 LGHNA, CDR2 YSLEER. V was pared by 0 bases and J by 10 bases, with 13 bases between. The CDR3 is CASSQELGRGSPLHF. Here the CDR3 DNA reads TGCGCCAGCAGCCAAGAATTGGGAAGGGGATCACCCCTCCACTTT.

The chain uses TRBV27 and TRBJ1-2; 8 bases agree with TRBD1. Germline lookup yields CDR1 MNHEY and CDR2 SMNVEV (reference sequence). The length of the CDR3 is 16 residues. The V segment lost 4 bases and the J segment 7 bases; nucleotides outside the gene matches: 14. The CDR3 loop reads CASSYTSTGAPLGYTF. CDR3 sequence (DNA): TGTGCCAGCAGTTATACATCGACAGGGGCGCCCCTTGGCTACACCTTC.

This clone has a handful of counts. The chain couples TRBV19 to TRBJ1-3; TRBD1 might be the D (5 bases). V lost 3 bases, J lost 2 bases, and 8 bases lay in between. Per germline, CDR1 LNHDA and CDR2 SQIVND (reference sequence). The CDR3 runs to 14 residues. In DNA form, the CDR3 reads TGTGCCAGTAGTATGCGGGGCACTGGAAACACCATATATTTT. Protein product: CASSMRGTGNTIYF.